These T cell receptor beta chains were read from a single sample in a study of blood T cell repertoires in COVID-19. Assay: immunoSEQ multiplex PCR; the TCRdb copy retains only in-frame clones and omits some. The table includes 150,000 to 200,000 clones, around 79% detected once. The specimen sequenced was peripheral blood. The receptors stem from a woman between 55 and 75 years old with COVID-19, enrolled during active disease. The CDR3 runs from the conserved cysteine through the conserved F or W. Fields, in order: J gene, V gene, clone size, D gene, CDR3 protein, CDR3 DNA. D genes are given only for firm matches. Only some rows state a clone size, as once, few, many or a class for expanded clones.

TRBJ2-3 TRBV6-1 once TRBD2 CASSAGAGGLGTDTQYF TGTGCCAGCAGTGCTGGAGCGGGGGGATTAGGGACAGATACGCAGTATTTT
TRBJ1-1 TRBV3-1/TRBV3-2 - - CASSGTSNTEAFF TGTGCCAGCAGCGGGACATCGAACACTGAAGCTTTCTTT
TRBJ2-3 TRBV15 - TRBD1 CATSRGRSTGGDTQYF TGTGCCACCAGCAGAGGAAGGTCGACAGGGGGAGATACGCAGTATTTT
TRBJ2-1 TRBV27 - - CASRVLLAGRDNEQFF TGTGCCAGCAGAGTTCTGTTGGCGGGACGGGACAATGAGCAGTTCTTC
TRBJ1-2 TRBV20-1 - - CSASKLGDLSNYGYTF TGCAGTGCGAGTAAATTGGGGGACTTATCCAACTATGGCTACACCTTC
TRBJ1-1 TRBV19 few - CASSNQGPVNTEAFF TGTGCCAGTAGTAACCAGGGGCCGGTGAACACTGAAGCTTTCTTT
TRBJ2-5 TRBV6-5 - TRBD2 CASKEGVAGVETQYF TGTGCCAGTAAGGAGGGGGTAGCGGGAGTAGAGACCCAGTACTTC
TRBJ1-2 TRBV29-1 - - CSVAGSYGYTF TGCAGCGTTGCGGGGAGCTATGGCTACACCTTC
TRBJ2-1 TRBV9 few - CASSVVGERYNEQFF TGTGCCAGCAGCGTAGTAGGGGAAAGGTACAATGAGCAGTTCTTC
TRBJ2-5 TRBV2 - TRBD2 CASSPLWVAGGETQYF TGTGCCAGCAGCCCCCTTTGGGTAGCGGGAGGAGAGACCCAGTACTTC
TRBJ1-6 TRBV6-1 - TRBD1 CASSEMTGEIIQALHF TGTGCCAGCAGTGAGATGACAGGGGAGATAATTCAAGCCCTCCACTTT
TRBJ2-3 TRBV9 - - CASSVAVDTQYF TGTGCCAGCAGCGTAGCTGTAGATACGCAGTATTTT
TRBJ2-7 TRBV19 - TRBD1 CASRDRASYEQYF TGTGCCAGTAGGGACAGGGCTTCCTACGAGCAGTACTTC
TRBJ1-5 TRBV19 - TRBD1 CASSGGLGNQPQHF TGTGCCAGTTCAGGGGGCTTGGGCAATCAGCCCCAGCATTTT
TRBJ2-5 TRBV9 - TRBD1 CASSVAATGVGETQYF TGTGCCAGCAGCGTAGCCGCGACAGGGGTAGGAGAGACCCAGTACTTC
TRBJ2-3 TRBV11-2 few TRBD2 CASSLDPSGGATDTQYF TGTGCCAGCAGCTTAGATCCTAGCGGGGGGGCTACAGATACGCAGTATTTT
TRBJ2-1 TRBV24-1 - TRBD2 CATSEVTSGRPYEQFF TGTGCCACCAGTGAGGTTACTAGCGGGAGGCCGTATGAGCAGTTCTTC
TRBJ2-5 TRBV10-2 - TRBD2 CASSEWVPGGQETQYF TGCGCCAGCAGTGAGTGGGTCCCGGGGGGTCAAGAGACCCAGTACTTC
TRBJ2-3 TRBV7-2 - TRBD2 CASSLSGRAADTQYF TGTGCCAGCAGCTTGAGCGGGAGGGCCGCAGATACGCAGTATTTT
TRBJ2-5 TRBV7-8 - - CASSLRLQETQYF TGTGCCAGCAGCCTTCGACTGCAAGAGACCCAGTACTTC
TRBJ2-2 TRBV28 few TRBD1 CASIGQANTGELFF TGTGCCAGCATAGGACAGGCGAACACCGGGGAGCTGTTTTTT
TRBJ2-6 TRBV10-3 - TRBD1 CAISGPGQGFSGANVLTF TGTGCCATCAGTGGGCCGGGACAGGGTTTCTCTGGGGCCAACGTCCTGACTTTC
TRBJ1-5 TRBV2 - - CASSDREGNQPQHF TGTGCCAGCAGTGACAGGGAGGGCAATCAGCCCCAGCATTTT
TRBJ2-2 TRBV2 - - CASSDGLSNTGELFF TGTGCCAGCAGTGACGGGTTATCAAACACCGGGGAGCTGTTTTTT
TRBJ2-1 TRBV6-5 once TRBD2 CATLPDGSGVNEQFF TGTGCCACCCTCCCGGATGGTAGCGGGGTCAATGAGCAGTTCTTC
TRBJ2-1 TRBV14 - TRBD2 CASSPAGVPYNEQFF TGTGCCAGCAGCCCTGCGGGGGTCCCCTACAATGAGCAGTTCTTC
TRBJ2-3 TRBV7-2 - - CASSLVGAGTDTQYF TGTGCCAGCAGCTTAGTGGGGGCCGGCACAGATACGCAGTATTTT
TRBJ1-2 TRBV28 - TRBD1 CASSSTGGFNYGYTF TGTGCCAGCAGTTCGACAGGGGGATTCAACTATGGCTACACCTTC
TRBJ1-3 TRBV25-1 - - CASRDNVAGNTIYF TGTGCCAGCAGGGACAATGTTGCTGGAAACACCATATATTTT
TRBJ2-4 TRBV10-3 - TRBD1 CAIRAGGRENIQYF TGTGCCATCAGGGCAGGGGGCAGGGAAAACATTCAGTACTTC
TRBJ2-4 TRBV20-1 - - CSASGRGARDIQYF TGCAGTGCTAGTGGCCGGGGGGCTCGGGACATTCAGTACTTC
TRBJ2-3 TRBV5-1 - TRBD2 CASSAGLAGGLRTDTQYF TGCGCCAGCAGCGCAGGACTAGCGGGGGGGCTCCGAACAGATACGCAGTATTTT
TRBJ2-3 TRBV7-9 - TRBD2 CASSLEKRGLARPDTQYF TGTGCCAGCAGCTTAGAGAAGAGGGGACTAGCTAGGCCAGATACGCAGTATTTT
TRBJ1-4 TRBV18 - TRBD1 CASSRFTGTGDEKLFF TGTGCCAGCTCACGTTTTACCGGGACAGGGGATGAAAAACTGTTTTTT